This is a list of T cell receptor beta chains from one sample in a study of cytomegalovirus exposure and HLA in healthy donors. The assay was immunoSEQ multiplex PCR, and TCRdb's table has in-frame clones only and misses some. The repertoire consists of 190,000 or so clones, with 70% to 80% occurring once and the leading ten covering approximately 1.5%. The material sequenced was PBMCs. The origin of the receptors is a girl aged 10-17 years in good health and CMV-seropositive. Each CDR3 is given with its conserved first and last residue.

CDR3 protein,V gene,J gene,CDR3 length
CASSLSGLDVAHEQYF,TRBV5-5,TRBJ2-7,16
CASSPTGQGGYEQYF,TRBV5-1,TRBJ2-7,15
CASSTGVTGELFF,TRBV6-5,TRBJ2-2,13
CASSETIGETEAFF,TRBV6-1,TRBJ1-1,14
CASSSRTGGSTDTQYF,TRBV11-3,TRBJ2-3,16
CASSDPGEDTQYF,TRBV10-1,TRBJ2-3,13
CASSPFPDTQYF,TRBV9,TRBJ2-3,12
CASRIAGGTDTQYF,TRBV19,TRBJ2-3,14
CASSLQGPYNEQFF,TRBV27,TRBJ2-1,14
CASSQEGQAHGYTF,TRBV4-3,TRBJ1-2,14
CASSITGGWTEAFF,TRBV28,TRBJ1-1,14
CASSLGDTYNEQFF,TRBV5-1,TRBJ2-1,14
CSVEPGEGSGGASTDTQYF,TRBV29-1,TRBJ2-3,19
CASSPLAGSHEQYF,TRBV4-1,TRBJ2-7,14
CASERTTNTEAFF,TRBV7-9,TRBJ1-1,13
CASSEIGGMGYTF,TRBV9,TRBJ1-2,13
CASSPLAVSYNEQFF,TRBV5-1,TRBJ2-1,15
CATNKFYRAWGGYTF,TRBV6-5,TRBJ1-2,15
CASGLPLGMNTEAFF,TRBV12-5,TRBJ1-1,15
CASSQEGVYGYTF,TRBV4-1,TRBJ1-2,13